This T cell receptor beta chain emerged from a study of CD4 and CD8 cells across lung adenocarcinoma regions. This clonotype is medium-sized within its sample. This CDR3 has 12 residues. CDR1 and CDR2 from the germline V gene are MNHNS and SASEGT. The junction had 1 base not matched to a gene; V was cut back by 8 bases and J by 5 bases. Using its own MiXCR run on the PCR reads, TCRdb lists one record per CDR3 protein. The sample has 25,000 to 30,000 distinct CDR3 sequences; more than 45% are singletons. Samples came from patients with localized non-small cell lung adenocarcinoma. The V and J genes are TRBV6-1 and TRBJ2-5; 11 bases agree with TRBD1. The material sequenced was CD8+ T cells from the center of a lung tumor. The TCR originated in a male donor with lung adenocarcinoma. The CD4 and CD8 labels of this study may be unreliable. In DNA, the CDR3 is TGTGCCAGCGGGACAGGGGGGGAGACCCAGTACTTC. Translated, it gives CASGTGGETQYF.